The rows below give T cell receptor beta chains drawn from one sample of a study of vaccination effects on CD4 cells after COVID-19. Antigens for these TCRs are unknown. Using immunoSEQ multiplex PCR, the repertoire was profiled, and TCRdb retains in-frame clones only, with some absent. This sample carries fewer than 10,000 clones, about 70% of them seen once, and the ten largest clones take over 10%. The material sequenced was CD4+ T cells from PBMCs cultured with HCoV-229E spike peptides, taken before COVID-19 vaccination. Receptors originate from a human donor who received a COVID-19 vaccine. Both conserved end residues are part of each CDR3. The D gene is left open where the match is weak.

v_gene,j_gene,d_gene,CDR3aa,CDR3nt
TRBV10-1,TRBJ1-2,.,CASSPGQDYGYTF,TGCGCCAGCAGCCCGGGACAAGACTATGGCTACACCTTC
TRBV19,TRBJ1-6,TRBD1,CASRYGQVVSPLHF,TGTGCCAGTAGATACGGACAGGTAGTATCACCCCTCCACTTT
TRBV3-1/TRBV3-2,TRBJ1-2,.,CASSQSDSLNYGYTF,TGTGCCAGCAGCCAATCGGACAGTTTGAACTATGGCTACACCTTC
TRBV4-1,TRBJ1-3,.,CASSQERRSGNTIYF,TGCGCCAGCAGCCAAGAAAGAAGGTCTGGAAACACCATATATTTT
TRBV5-4,TRBJ2-5,TRBD2,CASSPGLAGGPEETQYF,TGTGCCAGCAGCCCGGGACTAGCGGGAGGGCCGGAGGAGACCCAGTACTTC
TRBV2,TRBJ2-3,.,CASSERGGTITDTQYF,TGTGCCAGCAGTGAAAGGGGTGGTACCATCACAGATACGCAGTATTTT
TRBV5-1,TRBJ1-1,TRBD1,CASKGDRGRTEAFF,TGCGCCAGCAAGGGGGACAGGGGGCGAACTGAAGCTTTCTTT
TRBV5-1,TRBJ2-1,TRBD1,CASSPGQGVYNEQFF,TGCGCCAGCAGCCCGGGACAGGGGGTTTACAATGAGCAGTTCTTC
TRBV18,TRBJ1-4,.,CASSPMIREEKLFF,TGTGCCAGCTCACCAATGATCAGGGAAGAAAAACTGTTTTTT
TRBV6-5,TRBJ2-2,.,CASSYIGLTGELFF,TGTGCCAGCAGTTACATCGGGTTAACCGGGGAGCTGTTTTTT
TRBV11-2,TRBJ2-7,.,CASSFGVSYEQYF,TGTGCCAGCAGCTTTGGGGTCTCCTACGAGCAGTACTTC
TRBV11-3,TRBJ2-5,.,CASSLDWAEGRETQYF,TGTGCCAGCAGCTTAGATTGGGCGGAAGGGAGGGAGACCCAGTACTTC
TRBV3-1/TRBV3-2,TRBJ1-4,TRBD1,CASSQDSAGGTEKLFF,TGTGCCAGCAGCCAAGATTCGGCAGGGGGTACTGAAAAACTGTTTTTT
TRBV6-5,TRBJ2-5,.,CASSLEWTPQETQYF,TGTGCCAGCAGTCTCGAGTGGACACCCCAAGAGACCCAGTACTTC
TRBV6-2/TRBV6-3,TRBJ2-5,.,CASSYEQRQETQYF,TGTGCCAGCAGTTACGAGCAGAGACAAGAGACCCAGTACTTC
TRBV19,TRBJ1-2,.,CASRRVPGNYGYTF,TGTGCCAGTAGAAGAGTCCCAGGGAACTATGGCTACACCTTC
TRBV20-1,TRBJ2-5,TRBD2,CSASSAGGPNQETQYF,TGCAGTGCTAGTTCAGCGGGGGGCCCTAACCAAGAGACCCAGTACTTC